This T cell receptor beta chain was identified during a study of blood T cell repertoires in COVID-19. Turning to the study itself: Samples taken during acute and convalescent COVID-19 were collected in the United States, Italy and Spain.

The CDR3 runs 14 residues. Germline V gene lookup returns CDR1 MDHEN and CDR2 SYDVKM. Trimming took 6 bases from V and 5 from J, leaving 17 bases between them. TCRdb's copy holds only in-frame clones and misses some; the assay was immunoSEQ multiplex PCR. The table shows 300,000 to 400,000 clones, with around 87% occurring only once. Sequencing used peripheral blood. The source is a woman aged 45-59 years with COVID-19, enrolled during active disease. This sequence joins TRBV28 and TRBJ2-7; TRBD2 is a possible D gene (5 bases). The CDR3 is CASSSSRGTDEQYF. CDR3 nucleotides: TGTGCCAGCAGCTCCTCTCGGGGTACCGACGAGCAGTACTTC.